This T cell receptor beta chain originates from a study of technical replicates of blood from a handful of donors. The CDR3 runs 14 residues. Trimming cost V 5 bases and J 8 bases; bases outside gene matches: 8. The germline V gene encodes CDR1 SGDLS and CDR2 YYNGEE. Some clones are missing from TCRdb's copy, which holds only in-frame ones; the method was immunoSEQ multiplex PCR. The sample contains approximately 87,000 clones, approximately 95% of which appear only once. The chain recombines TRBV9 with TRBJ2-1, with 9 bases lining up with TRBD2. Material for sequencing was T cells isolated from PBMCs. The TCR sequence derives from a human donor in good health. The CDR3 spells CASRIKAGGYEQFF. CDR3 sequence (DNA): TGTGCCAGCAGGATAAAAGCGGGAGGTTATGAGCAGTTCTTC.